This paragraph covers one T cell receptor beta chain sequence. Measured with immunoSEQ multiplex PCR; TCRdb has only the in-frame clones, and not every one. This sample has under 400,000 clones, with more than 70% found just once. The record originates from a study of blood T cell repertoires in COVID-19. With 7 bases clipped from V and 4 bases from J, the junction kept 11 bases outside the gene matches. The CDR3 has 15 residues. CDR1 and CDR2 from the germline V gene are LNHDA and SQIVND (reference sequence). The chain recombines TRBV19 with TRBJ2-5; 8 bases agree with TRBD2. The TCR originated in a woman under 40 with COVID-19, enrolled during active disease. Material: peripheral blood. The CDR3 is CASTPGTRGGETQYF. CDR3 sequence (DNA): TGTGCCAGTACCCCCGGGACTAGAGGGGGAGAGACCCAGTACTTC.